The TCR beta chain described here comes from a study of Ad26.COV2.S vaccination and SARS-CoV-2 variants. In the study overall: The authors gave Ad26.COV2.S intramuscularly, either once or twice 56 days apart.

About this clone itself: Its antigen is undetermined.

Study observations and caveats: Across vaccine and placebo recipients, the breadth of non-spike TCRs was similar.

Sequenced by immunoSEQ multiplex PCR; TCRdb stores in-frame clones only, minus some. The table shows around 250,000 clones, with 87% occurring only once. Stated treatment: 15 to 20 received Ad26.COV2.S at low or high dose, single or two shots; roughly 5 received placebo; per-sample allocation not given. All samples were drawn on day 63, counting from the first vaccine or placebo injection. The CDR3 has 18 residues. The V gene's germline CDR1 is SGDLS and CDR2 YYNGEE. Trimming took 0 bases from V and 3 from J, leaving 16 bases between them. This sequence was found in a person aged 18-65 years who received the Ad26.COV2.S COVID-19 vaccine or a placebo. The V call is TRBV9, the J call TRBJ2-6; the D gene is possibly TRBD1 (5 bases). Sequencing used peripheral blood, obtained in a trial of Ad26.COV2.S vaccine versus placebo. The CDR3 sequence is CASSVEATAADGANVLTF. CDR3 DNA sequence: TGTGCCAGCAGCGTAGAGGCGACAGCCGCGGATGGGGCCAACGTCCTGACTTTC.